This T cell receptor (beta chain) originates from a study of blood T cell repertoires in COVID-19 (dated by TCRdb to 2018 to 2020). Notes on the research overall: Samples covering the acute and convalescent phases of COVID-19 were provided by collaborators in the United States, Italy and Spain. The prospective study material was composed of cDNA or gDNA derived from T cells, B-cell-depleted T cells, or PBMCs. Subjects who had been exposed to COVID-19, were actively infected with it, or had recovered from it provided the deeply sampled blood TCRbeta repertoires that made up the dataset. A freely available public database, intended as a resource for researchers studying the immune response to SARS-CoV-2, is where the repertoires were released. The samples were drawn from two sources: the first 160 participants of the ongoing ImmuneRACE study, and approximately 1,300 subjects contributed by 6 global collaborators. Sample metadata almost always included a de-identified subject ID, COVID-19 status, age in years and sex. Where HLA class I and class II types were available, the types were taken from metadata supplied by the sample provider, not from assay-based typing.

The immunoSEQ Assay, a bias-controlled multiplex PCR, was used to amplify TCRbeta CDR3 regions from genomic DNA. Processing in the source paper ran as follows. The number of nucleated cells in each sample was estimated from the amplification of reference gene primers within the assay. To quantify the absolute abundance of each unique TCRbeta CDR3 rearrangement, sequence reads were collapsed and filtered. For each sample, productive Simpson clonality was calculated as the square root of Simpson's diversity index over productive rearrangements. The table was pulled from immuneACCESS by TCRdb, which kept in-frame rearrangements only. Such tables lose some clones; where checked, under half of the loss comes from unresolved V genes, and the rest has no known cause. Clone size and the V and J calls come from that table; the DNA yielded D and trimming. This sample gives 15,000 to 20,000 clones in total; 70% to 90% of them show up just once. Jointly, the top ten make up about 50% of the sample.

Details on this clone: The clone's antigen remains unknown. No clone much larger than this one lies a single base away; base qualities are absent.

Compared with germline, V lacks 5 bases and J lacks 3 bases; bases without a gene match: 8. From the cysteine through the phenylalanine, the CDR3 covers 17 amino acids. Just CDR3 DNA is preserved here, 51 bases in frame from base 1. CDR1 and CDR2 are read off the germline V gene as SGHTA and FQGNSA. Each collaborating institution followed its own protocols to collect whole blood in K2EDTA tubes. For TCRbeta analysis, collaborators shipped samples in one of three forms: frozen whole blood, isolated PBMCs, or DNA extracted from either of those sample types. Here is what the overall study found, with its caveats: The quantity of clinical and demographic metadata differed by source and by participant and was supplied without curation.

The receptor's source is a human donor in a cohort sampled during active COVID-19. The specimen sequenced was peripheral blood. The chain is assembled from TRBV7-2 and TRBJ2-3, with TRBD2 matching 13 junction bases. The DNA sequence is TGTGCCAGCAGCCTCCGACTAGCGGGGGGTGGGACAGATACGCAGTATTTT. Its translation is CASSLRLAGGGTDTQYF.